What follows are 25 T cell receptor beta chains derived from one specimen sequenced in a study of blood T cell repertoires in COVID-19. Clones were sequenced by immunoSEQ multiplex PCR, and TCRdb holds only the in-frame ones, with some missing. The profile covers over 85,000 clones, with around 75% appearing a single time and around a quarter taken by the ten largest. Sequencing was done on a sample of peripheral blood. The receptors come from a man aged 65 to 79 with acute or convalescent COVID-19.

This clone was detected a few times. This sequence joins TRBV28 and TRBJ1-2, with unresolved D. This CDR3 contains 13 residues. The ends were cut back, 1 base at V and 6 bases at J, with 9 bases in the middle. Germline V gives CDR1 MDHEN, CDR2 SYDVKM. CDR3 in amino acids: CASSLLGRHGYTF. The DNA of the CDR3 is TGTGCCAGCAGTTTATTAGGCAGGCATGGCTACACCTTC.

The chain employs TRBV27 and TRBJ2-7; TRBD2 is a possible D gene (6 bases). V dropped 6 bases and J dropped 7 bases, with 25 bases sitting between them. The CDR3 loop spans 16 amino acids. Germline assignment: CDR1 MNHEY and CDR2 SMNVEV (reference sequence). As DNA, the CDR3 is TGTGCCAGCAGCAGTACTTGGGACTCCTATTTCAAAGAGCAGTACTTC. This codes for CASSSTWDSYFKEQYF.

This chain links TRBV6-6 with TRBJ2-3; 9 bases map to TRBD2. This CDR3 comprises 14 residues. Trimming cost V 10 bases and J 1 base; bases outside gene matches: 6. Germline lookup yields CDR1 MNHNY and CDR2 SVGAGI (reference sequence). As DNA, the CDR3 is TGTGCCACCCGGAGGACTAGCGGCACAGATACGCAGTATTTT. Protein product: CATRRTSGTDTQYF.

In its sample, this clone was seen a few times. The gene calls are TRBV5-5 and TRBJ1-1; D gene unclear. Germline V lookup: CDR1 SGHKS, CDR2 YYEKEE (reference sequence). The ends were cut back, 0 bases at V and 3 bases at J, with 18 bases in the middle. CDR3 length: 17 residues. CDR3 protein: CASSLAGITPDDTEAFF. The CDR3 DNA sequence: TGTGCCAGCAGCTTGGCAGGTATTACACCCGATGACACTGAAGCTTTCTTT.

The genes are TRBV3-1 (or the pseudogene TRBV3-2) and TRBJ1-2; D is ambiguous. V lost 1 base to trimming and J lost 4 bases, with 7 bases between them. This CDR3 has 13 amino acids. Germline CDR1 reads LGHDT; CDR2 reads YNNKEL (reference sequence). CDR3 coding DNA: TGTGCCAGCAGCCAAGTAAGCTCCTATGGCTACACCTTC. The encoded protein is CASSQVSSYGYTF.

The chain links TRBV19 to TRBJ1-5; D not certain. The length of the CDR3 is 15 residues. Germline-derived CDR1 and CDR2 are LNHDA and SQIVND (reference sequence). V was trimmed by 3 bases and J by 1 base, leaving 10 bases between them. The CDR3 is CASSIPAGSNQPQHF. For the CDR3, the DNA is TGTGCCAGTAGTATCCCCGCGGGCAGCAATCAGCCCCAGCATTTT. The full variable domain, in which reference TRBV19 and TRBJ1-5 provide the parts outside the CDR3, is DGGITQSPKYLFRKEGQNVTLSCEQNLNHDAMYWYRQDPGQGLRLIYYSQIVNDFQKGDIAEGYSVSREKKESFPLTVTSAQKNPTAFYLCASSIPAGSNQPQHFGDGTRLSIL.

This clone was picked up many times. The genes are TRBV7-6 and TRBJ2-7; no clear D. Trimming took off 1 base at V and 1 base at J, with 11 bases between the two ends. CDR1 and CDR2 from the germline V gene are SGHVS and FNYEAQ. CDR3 size: 15 residues. CDR3 sequence (DNA): TGTGCCAGCAGCTTAGAGCCAGGCCTATCCTACGAGCAGTACTTC. Amino acid sequence: CASSLEPGLSYEQYF.

The chain uses TRBV28 and TRBJ1-3; D remains unclear. Germline loops: CDR1 MDHEN, CDR2 SYDVKM. The CDR3 runs to 12 residues. V lost 7 bases and J 4 bases, leaving 8 bases between the germline ends. The CDR3 nucleotides are TGTGCCAGCACCATACAGGGAAACACCATATATTTT. This sequence encodes CASTIQGNTIYF.

The V and J genes are TRBV11-2 and TRBJ2-7; D perhaps matches TRBD2 (6 bases). Deletions cut 8 bases from V and 11 bases from J, with 16 bases between. CDR1 is SGHAT, CDR2 FQNNGV, per germline. There are 11 residues in the CDR3. The DNA for the CDR3 is TGTGCCAGCTCCCCCGGAGGGGTGGAGTACTTC. It encodes CASSPGGVEYF.

The chain joins TRBV6-4 to TRBJ2-3, with D tentatively TRBD1 (7 bases). CDR1 and CDR2 (germline): MRHNA, SNTAGT. V lost 2 bases and J lost 8, with 17 bases in between. The CDR3 is 15 amino acids. The CDR3 coding sequence is TGTGCCAGCAGTGACCGACAGGGCGGAGGGGGTACGCAGTATTTT. Amino acids: CASSDRQGGGGTQYF.

V usage is TRBV7-9 and J usage is TRBJ1-2, with 7 bases fitting TRBD1. Germline values: CDR1 SEHNR, CDR2 FQNEAQ (reference sequence). The CDR3 length is 13 residues. V shed 3 bases, J shed 8 bases, and the junction held 6 bases outside the gene matches. This CDR3 reads CASSFGQADGYTF. The CDR3 nucleotides read TGTGCCAGCAGCTTCGGACAGGCTGACGGCTACACCTTC.

This chain connects TRBV5-1 to TRBJ1-4, with D possibly TRBD1 on 5 matching bases. V was shortened by 1 base and J by 2 bases, with 15 bases between the two germline ends. This CDR3 has 17 amino acids. Germline CDR1 is SGHRS and CDR2 is YFSETQ. This CDR3 reads CASSLSRGKGTNEKLFF. CDR3 nucleotides: TGCGCCAGCAGCTTGAGTCGGGGGAAAGGCACTAATGAAAAACTGTTTTTT.

V is TRBV4-1 and J is TRBJ1-4; D may be TRBD1 (6 bases). The germline CDR1 and CDR2 sequences are MGHRA and YSYEKL. The CDR3 runs to 15 residues. V lost 5 bases and J lost 2, with 12 bases in between. DNA of the CDR3: TGCGCCAGCAGCGGTCAGGGGCGGACTAATGAAAAACTGTTTTTT. Translating it yields CASSGQGRTNEKLFF.

V usage is TRBV28 and J usage is TRBJ2-7, with TRBD2 matching over 7 bases. The CDR3 covers 14 residues. Germline V gives CDR1 MDHEN, CDR2 SYDVKM. V shed 3 bases and J 5 bases; nucleotides not matched to a gene: 7. The DNA of the CDR3 is TGTGCCAGCAGTTTCGGGGGGTCCCGGGACGAGCAGTACTTC. Protein: CASSFGGSRDEQYF.

V usage is TRBV4-2 and J usage is TRBJ2-7, with D possibly being TRBD2 (7 bases). The germline V gene has CDR1 LGHNA and CDR2 YNFKEQ. The V end was cut by 4 bases, the J end by 0 bases, with 19 bases between. The CDR3 spans 17 residues. The CDR3 DNA reads TGTGCCAGCAGCCCCCCCTTAGGGGGAGGGTTCTCCTACGAGCAGTACTTC. This sequence encodes CASSPPLGGGFSYEQYF.

This sequence joins TRBV4-1 and TRBJ2-3; possibly TRBD1 for D (6 bases). CDR3 size: 17 residues. With 3 bases removed from V and 2 bases from J, the gap between germline ends came to 18 bases. Germline V gene data show CDR1 as MGHRA and CDR2 as YSYEKL. For the CDR3, the DNA is TGCGCCAGCAGCCAGGGGGCAGTGGCTGCTTACACAGATACGCAGTATTTT. It yields the protein CASSQGAVAAYTDTQYF.

V and J are TRBV13 and TRBJ1-3, with D unclear. The CDR3 covers 15 residues. Trimming stripped 4 bases from V and 4 bases from J, with 14 bases between. Germline lookup yields CDR1 PRHDT and CDR2 FYEKMQ (reference sequence). CDR3 bases: TGTGCCAGCAGCTCAGACCCGGGATCAGGAAACACCATATATTTT. Amino acids: CASSSDPGSGNTIYF. Full variable domain (remainder filled in from reference TRBV13 and TRBJ1-3): AAGVIQSPRHLIKEKRETATLKCYPIPRHDTVYWYQQGPGQDPQFLISFYEKMQSDKGSIPDRFSAQQFSDYHSELNMSSLELGDSALYFCASSSDPGSGNTIYFGEGSWLTVV.

This clone turned up a few times. The rearrangement joins TRBV28 to TRBJ2-7, with D possibly being TRBD1 (5 bases). This CDR3 is 12 amino acids long. Trimming pared 5 bases from V and 1 base from J, leaving 6 bases between. Looked up from germline, CDR1 is MDHEN and CDR2 is SYDVKM. CDR3 residues: CASSQGSYEQYF. The CDR3 DNA is TGTGCCAGCAGTCAGGGATCCTACGAGCAGTACTTC.

V gene TRBV7-6 combines with J gene TRBJ1-5; D is perhaps TRBD1 (5 bases). Germline loops: CDR1 SGHVS, CDR2 FNYEAQ. There are 16 residues in the CDR3. Trimming removed 5 bases from V and 7 bases from J, with 21 bases in between. This CDR3 reads CASSPLGARAEQPQHF. CDR3 nucleotides: TGTGCCAGCAGCCCATTAGGGGCCAGGGCGGAACAGCCCCAGCATTTT. The full variable domain, rest sourced from reference TRBV7-6 and TRBJ1-5, is GAGVSQSPRYKVTKRGQDVALRCDPISGHVSLYWYRQALGQGPEFLTYFNYEAQQDKSGLPNDRFSAERPEGSISTLTIQRTEQRDSAMYRCASSPLGARAEQPQHFGDGTRLSIL.

This chain joins TRBV29-1 and TRBJ2-5; D uncertain. CDR1 and CDR2 (germline): SQVTM, ANQGSEA. Deletions cut 3 bases from V and 1 base from J, with 6 bases between. The CDR3 runs 12 residues. CDR3 sequence (DNA): TGCAGCGTTGACAGGCTCCAAGAGACCCAGTACTTC. This gives the protein CSVDRLQETQYF.

V gene TRBV18 combines with J gene TRBJ1-1, with D possibly being TRBD1 (5 bases). With 3 bases removed from V and 8 bases from J, the gap between germline ends came to 13 bases. The CDR3 runs to 13 residues. Germline values: CDR1 KGHSH, CDR2 LQKENI. The chain's CDR3 is CASSPGGEQEAFF. CDR3 nucleotides: TGTGCCAGCTCACCGGGGGGGGAACAGGAAGCTTTCTTT.

This chain links TRBV2 with TRBJ2-7; 11 bases align to TRBD1. Trimming cost V 11 bases and J 4 bases; bases outside gene matches: 4. The CDR3 length is 12 residues. Per germline, CDR1 SNHLY and CDR2 FYNNEI. The chain's CDR3 is CAAGTGGYEQYF. DNA of the CDR3: TGTGCCGCCGGGACAGGGGGTTACGAGCAGTACTTC. The full variable domain, its missing parts supplied by reference TRBV2 and TRBJ2-7, is EPEVTQTPSHQVTQMGQEVILRCVPISNHLYFYWYRQILGQKVEFLVSFYNNEISEKSEIFDDQFSVERPDGSNFTLKIRSTKLEDSAMYFCAAGTGGYEQYFGPGTRLTVT.

This chain connects TRBV5-5 to TRBJ1-1; perhaps TRBD1 as D (5 bases). CDR1 is SGHKS and CDR2 is YYEKEE in the germline V gene (reference sequence). The CDR3 length is 14 residues. V was trimmed by 5 bases and J by 1 base, leaving 12 bases between them. Here the CDR3 reads CASRPTGGNTEAFF. The CDR3 nucleotides read TGTGCCAGCAGACCGACCGGGGGGAACACTGAAGCTTTCTTT.

The J gene is TRBJ1-6, the V gene TRBV30; 8 bases agree with TRBD1. The CDR3 is 13 amino acids. J gave up 10 bases and V 4 bases, and 6 bases lay outside the gene matches. Germline V gives CDR1 GTSNPN, CDR2 SVGIG (reference sequence). This CDR3 is CAWTGGEWSPLHF. The CDR3 bases are TGTGCCTGGACAGGGGGCGAATGGTCACCCCTCCACTTT.

V and J are TRBV18 and TRBJ2-1; 7 nucleotides agree with TRBD2. CDR3 length: 16 residues. From germline, CDR1 is KGHSH and CDR2 LQKENI. V lost 0 bases and J lost 2; bases outside the gene matches: 4. The CDR3 loop is CASSPPTSPAYNEQFF. CDR3 in DNA: TGTGCCAGCTCACCACCGACTAGCCCCGCCTACAATGAGCAGTTCTTC.